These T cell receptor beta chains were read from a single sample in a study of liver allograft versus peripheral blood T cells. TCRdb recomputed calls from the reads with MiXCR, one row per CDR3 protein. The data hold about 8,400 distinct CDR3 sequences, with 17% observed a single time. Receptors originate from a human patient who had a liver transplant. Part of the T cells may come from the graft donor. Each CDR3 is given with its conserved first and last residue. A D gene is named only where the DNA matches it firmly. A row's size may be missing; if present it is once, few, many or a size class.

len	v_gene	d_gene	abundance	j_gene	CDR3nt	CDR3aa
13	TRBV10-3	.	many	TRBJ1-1	TGTGCCATCAGTGAGTCGACTGACGCTGAAGCTTTCTTT	CAISESTDAEAFF
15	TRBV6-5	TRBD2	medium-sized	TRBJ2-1	TGTGCCAGCAGTTTCATCGGGGGGGGTCTCAATGAGCAGTTCTTC	CASSFIGGGLNEQFF
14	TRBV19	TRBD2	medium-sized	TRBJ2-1	TGTGCCAGTACATTCGGGAGGGCCAACAATGAGCAGTTCTTC	CASTFGRANNEQFF
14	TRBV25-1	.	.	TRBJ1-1	TGTGCCAGCAGTGACCCGTTCTCGAACACTGAAGCTTTCTTT	CASSDPFSNTEAFF
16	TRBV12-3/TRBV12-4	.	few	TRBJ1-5	TGTGCCAGCAGTTTAACCGGGGGGCAGGGCAATCAGCCCCAGCATTTT	CASSLTGGQGNQPQHF
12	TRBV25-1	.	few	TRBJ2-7	TGTGCCAGCAGTAAACCCGAGGGAGGGCAGTACTTC	CASSKPEGGQYF
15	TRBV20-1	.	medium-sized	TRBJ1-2	TGCAGTGCTAGAGTGACGGTGGCAGGGGACTATGGCTACACCTTC	CSARVTVAGDYGYTF
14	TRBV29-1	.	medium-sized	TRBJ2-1	TGCAGCGTTGGGCGAGACAGTAATTACAATGAGCAGTTCTTC	CSVGRDSNYNEQFF
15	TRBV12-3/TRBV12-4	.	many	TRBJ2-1	TGTGCCAGCAGTTTGGCGGGCTTGGTGTACAATGAGCAGTTCTTC	CASSLAGLVYNEQFF
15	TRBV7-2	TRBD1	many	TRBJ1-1	TGTGCCAGCAGCCACCGACAGGGGGCGAGTACTGAAGCTTTCTTT	CASSHRQGASTEAFF
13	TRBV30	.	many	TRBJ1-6	TGTGCCTGGAGTGAGGTACTCGATTCACCCCTCCACTTT	CAWSEVLDSPLHF
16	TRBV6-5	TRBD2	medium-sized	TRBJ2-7	TGTGCCAGCAGCAACGGGGCCTCTAGCGGGGGCTACGAGCAGTACTTC	CASSNGASSGGYEQYF
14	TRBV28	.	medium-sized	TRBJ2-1	TGTGCCAGCATGACTGGCGGGGAGTGGAATGAGCAGTTCTTC	CASMTGGEWNEQFF
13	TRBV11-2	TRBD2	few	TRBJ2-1	TGTGCCAGCAGCTCAGGATCGGGGACTAGGATGTTCTTC	CASSSGSGTRMFF
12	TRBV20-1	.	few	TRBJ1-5	TGCAGTGCTTACCGGGACTATCAGCCCCAGCATTTT	CSAYRDYQPQHF
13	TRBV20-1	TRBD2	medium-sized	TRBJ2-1	TGCAGTGCTAGTTGGCGGGGGTACAATGAGCAGTTCTTC	CSASWRGYNEQFF
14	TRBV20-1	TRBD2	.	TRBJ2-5	TGCAGTGCTGGACCCGGGGGGGCCGGAGAGACCCAGTACTTC	CSAGPGGAGETQYF
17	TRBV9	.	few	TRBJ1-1	TGTGCCAGCAGCGTAGCGGGGGCAGGGGTACAGAACACTGAAGCTTTCTTT	CASSVAGAGVQNTEAFF
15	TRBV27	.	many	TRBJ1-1	TGTGCCAGCAGTTTGGGGGCAGGGCGTAACACTGAAGCTTTCTTT	CASSLGAGRNTEAFF
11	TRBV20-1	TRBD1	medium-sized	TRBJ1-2	TGCAGTGCCACAGGGGGCCGAGGCTACACCTTC	CSATGGRGYTF
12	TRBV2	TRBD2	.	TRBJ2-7	TGTGCCAGCAGCGCGGGGGGGTCCGAGCAGTACTTC	CASSAGGSEQYF
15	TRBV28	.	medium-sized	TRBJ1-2	TGTGCCAGCAGTCGTGCTATGGGCCAGAGGTATGGCTACACCTTC	CASSRAMGQRYGYTF
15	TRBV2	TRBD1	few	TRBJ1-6	TGTGCCAGCAGCGAGACAGGGGGTTCGAATTCACCCCTCCACTTT	CASSETGGSNSPLHF
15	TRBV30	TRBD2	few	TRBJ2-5	TGTGCCTGGAGTGTAATGGGACTAGCGGGAGAGACCCAGTACTTC	CAWSVMGLAGETQYF
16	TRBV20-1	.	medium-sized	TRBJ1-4	TGCAGTGCTAGAGTTGTCAGGGCAGGGGCTAATGAAAAACTGTTTTTT	CSARVVRAGANEKLFF
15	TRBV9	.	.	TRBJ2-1	TGTGCCAGCAGCGTAGAAGCGGTCCCCTACAATGAGCAGTTCTTC	CASSVEAVPYNEQFF
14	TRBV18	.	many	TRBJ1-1	TGTGCCAGCTCACCAGGTGCCCGGCGGACTGAAGCTTTCTTT	CASSPGARRTEAFF
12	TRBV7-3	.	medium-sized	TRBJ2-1	TGTGCCAGCAGCTTACCAGCGAATGAGCAGTTCTTC	CASSLPANEQFF
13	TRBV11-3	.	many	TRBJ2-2	TGTGCCAGCAGCTCTAGAGGGCGCGGGGAGCTGTTTTTT	CASSSRGRGELFF
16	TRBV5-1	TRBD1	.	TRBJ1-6	TGCGCCAGCAGCTCGTCAACAGGGGGCTATAATTCACCCCTCCACTTT	CASSSSTGGYNSPLHF
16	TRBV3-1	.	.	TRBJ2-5	TGTGCCAGCAGCCAAGATAGGAATCTGGCGGGAAGGGGGCGGTACTTC	CASSQDRNLAGRGRYF
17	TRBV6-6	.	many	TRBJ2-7	TGTGCCAGCAGCCCAGGGGTTGGGGGCGCGTTGCTCTACGAGCAGTACTTC	CASSPGVGGALLYEQYF
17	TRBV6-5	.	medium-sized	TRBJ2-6	TGTGCCAGCAGCCGACCGACCTCAGACCCTGGGGCCAACGTCCTGACTTTC	CASSRPTSDPGANVLTF
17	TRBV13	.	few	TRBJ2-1	TGTGCCAGCAGCTTCAGGATGGACTCCTCGGCCTACAATGAGCAGTTCTTC	CASSFRMDSSAYNEQFF
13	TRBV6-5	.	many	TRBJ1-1	TGTGCCATTCAGAGGGGTCCCCGCACTGAAGCTTTCTTT	CAIQRGPRTEAFF
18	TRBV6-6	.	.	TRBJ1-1	TGTGCCAGCAGTTACTCGGAACGGTATCGTACTGAGAACACTGAAGCTTTCTTT	CASSYSERYRTENTEAFF
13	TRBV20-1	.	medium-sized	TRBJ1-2	TGCAGTGCTTTCGAGACAGGCAACTATGGCTACACCTTC	CSAFETGNYGYTF
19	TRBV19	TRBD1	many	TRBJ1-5	TGTGCCAGTACCATAGGTTTATTTCGGCCGACAGGGAACAATCAGCCCCAGCATTTT	CASTIGLFRPTGNNQPQHF